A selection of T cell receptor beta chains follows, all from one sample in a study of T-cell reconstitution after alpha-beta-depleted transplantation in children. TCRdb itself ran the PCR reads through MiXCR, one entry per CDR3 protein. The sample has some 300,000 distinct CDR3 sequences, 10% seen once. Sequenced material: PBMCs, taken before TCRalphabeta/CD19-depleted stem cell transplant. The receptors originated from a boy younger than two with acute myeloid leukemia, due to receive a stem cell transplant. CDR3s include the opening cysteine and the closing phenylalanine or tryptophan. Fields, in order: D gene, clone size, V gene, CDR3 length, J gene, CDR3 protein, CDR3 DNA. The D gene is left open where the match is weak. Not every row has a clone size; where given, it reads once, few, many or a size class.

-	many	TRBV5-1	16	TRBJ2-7	CASSLANSRWGGEQYF	TGCGCCAGCAGCTTGGCCAATTCGAGGTGGGGCGGCGAGCAGTACTTC
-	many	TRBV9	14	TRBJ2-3	CASSAPKDTDTQYF	TGTGCCAGCAGCGCCCCCAAGGACACAGATACGCAGTATTTT
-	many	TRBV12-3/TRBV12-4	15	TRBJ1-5	CASSLSSTGNQPQHF	TGTGCCAGCAGTTTAAGCTCCACGGGCAATCAGCCCCAGCATTTT
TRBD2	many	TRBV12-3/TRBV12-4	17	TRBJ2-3	CASSGTSGGPLTDTQYF	TGTGCCAGCAGCGGGACTAGCGGGGGACCCCTCACAGATACGCAGTATTTT
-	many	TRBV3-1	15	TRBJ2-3	CASSQEKGYTDTQYF	TGTGCCAGCAGCCAAGAAAAGGGATACACAGATACGCAGTATTTT
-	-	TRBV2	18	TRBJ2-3	CASSRGGKRLPGTDTQYF	TGTGCCAGCAGTCGAGGAGGGAAAAGACTTCCGGGCACAGATACGCAGTATTTT
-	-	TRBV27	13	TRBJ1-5	CASSLSKDQPQHF	TGTGCCAGCAGTTTATCGAAGGATCAGCCCCAGCATTTT
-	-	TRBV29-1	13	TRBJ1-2	CSVEDGRAYGYTF	TGCAGCGTTGAAGATGGTAGAGCCTATGGCTACACCTTC
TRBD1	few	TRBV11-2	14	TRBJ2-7	CASSLQGARKEQYF	TGTGCCAGCAGCTTACAGGGGGCTCGGAAAGAGCAGTACTTC
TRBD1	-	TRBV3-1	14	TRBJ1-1	CASSRQGANTEAFF	TGTGCCAGCAGCCGACAGGGGGCGAACACTGAAGCTTTCTTT
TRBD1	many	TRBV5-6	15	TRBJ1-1	CASSMDRRMNTEAFF	TGTGCCAGCAGCATGGACAGGAGGATGAACACTGAAGCTTTCTTT
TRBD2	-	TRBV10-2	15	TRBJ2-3	CASSGGGRAPDTQYF	TGCGCCAGCAGTGGTGGGGGGAGGGCCCCAGATACGCAGTATTTT
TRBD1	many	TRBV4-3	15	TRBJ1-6	CASSHPGTVNSPLHF	TGCGCCAGCAGCCACCCCGGGACAGTTAATTCACCCCTCCACTTT
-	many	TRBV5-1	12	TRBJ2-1	CASSPPTDEQFF	TGCGCCAGCAGCCCCCCGACGGATGAGCAGTTCTTC
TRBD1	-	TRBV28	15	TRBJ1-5	CATFLTGRGNQPQHF	TGTGCCACCTTTTTGACAGGGAGAGGCAATCAGCCCCAGCATTTT
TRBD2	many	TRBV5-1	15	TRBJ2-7	CASSGTSGSFYEQYF	TGCGCCAGCAGCGGTACTAGCGGGTCCTTCTACGAGCAGTACTTC
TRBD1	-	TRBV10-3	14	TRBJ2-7	CAISGTNRGSEQYF	TGTGCCATCAGTGGGACGAACAGGGGGTCCGAGCAGTACTTC
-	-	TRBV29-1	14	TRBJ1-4	CSVEDQGLNEKLFF	TGCAGCGTTGAAGATCAGGGCCTTAATGAAAAACTGTTTTTT
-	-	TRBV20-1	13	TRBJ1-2	CSARKDGNYGYTF	TGCAGTGCTAGGAAGGACGGCAACTATGGCTACACCTTC
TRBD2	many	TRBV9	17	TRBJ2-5	CASSVRWTSGTQETQYF	TGTGCCAGCAGCGTTCGCTGGACTAGCGGGACGCAAGAGACCCAGTACTTC
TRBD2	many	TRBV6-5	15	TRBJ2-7	CASSYSGLAVYEQYF	TGTGCCAGCAGTTACTCGGGACTAGCGGTTTACGAGCAGTACTTC
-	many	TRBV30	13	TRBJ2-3	CAWSPHFTDTQYF	TGTGCCTGGAGTCCGCACTTCACAGATACGCAGTATTTT
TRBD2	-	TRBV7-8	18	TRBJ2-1	CASSLANSGGASYNEQFF	TGTGCCAGCAGCTTAGCAAATAGCGGGGGGGCCTCCTACAATGAGCAGTTCTTC
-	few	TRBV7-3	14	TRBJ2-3	CASSLSPNTDTQYF	TGTGCCAGCAGCTTAAGTCCCAACACAGATACGCAGTATTTT
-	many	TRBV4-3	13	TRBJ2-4	CASSQDEGTIQYF	TGCGCCAGCAGCCAAGATGAGGGTACCATTCAGTACTTC
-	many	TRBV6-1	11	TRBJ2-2	CASPRTGELFF	TGTGCCAGCCCGAGAACCGGGGAGCTGTTTTTT
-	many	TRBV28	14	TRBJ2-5	CASLRAGGRETQYF	TGTGCCAGCCTCAGGGCAGGGGGGCGAGAGACCCAGTACTTC
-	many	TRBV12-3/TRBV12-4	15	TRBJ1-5	CASSLWQGPGQPQHF	TGTGCCAGCAGTTTATGGCAGGGTCCAGGTCAGCCCCAGCATTTT
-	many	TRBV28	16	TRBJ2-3	CASSLRPQGSTDTQYF	TGTGCCAGCAGTTTAAGGCCCCAGGGGTCCACAGATACGCAGTATTTT
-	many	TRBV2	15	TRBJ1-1	CASSVVREVGTEAFF	TGTGCCAGCAGTGTTGTCAGGGAGGTAGGGACTGAAGCTTTCTTT
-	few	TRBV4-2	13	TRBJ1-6	CASLWGLGSPLHF	TGTGCCAGCTTGTGGGGGCTGGGTTCACCCCTCCACTTT
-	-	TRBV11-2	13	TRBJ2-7	CASSIGTNYEQYF	TGTGCCAGCAGCATCGGGACAAACTACGAGCAGTACTTC
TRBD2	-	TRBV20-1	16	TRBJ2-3	CSARDREGSPTDTQYF	TGCAGTGCTAGAGATCGGGAGGGGAGCCCTACAGATACGCAGTATTTT
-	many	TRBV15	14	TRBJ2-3	CATSGTGPTDTQYF	TGTGCCACCAGCGGTACAGGTCCGACAGATACGCAGTATTTT
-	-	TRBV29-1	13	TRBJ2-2	CSVGAVNTGELFF	TGCAGCGTCGGGGCGGTTAACACCGGGGAGCTGTTTTTT
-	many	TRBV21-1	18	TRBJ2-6	CASSSRQGDSSGANVLTF	TGTGCCAGCAGCTCCCGACAGGGGGATAGCTCTGGGGCCAACGTCCTGACTTTC
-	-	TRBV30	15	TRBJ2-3	CAWSVSRGGTDTQYF	TGTGCCTGGAGTGTGTCTAGAGGGGGCACAGATACGCAGTATTTT
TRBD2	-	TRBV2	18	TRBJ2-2	CASSYPTSGGEHTGELFF	TGTGCCAGCAGTTACCCGACTAGCGGGGGAGAGCACACCGGGGAGCTGTTTTTT
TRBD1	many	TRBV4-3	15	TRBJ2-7	CASSQGQASSYEQYF	TGCGCCAGCAGCCAGGGACAGGCCAGCTCCTACGAGCAGTACTTC
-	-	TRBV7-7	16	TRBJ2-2	CASSLRSGWNTGELFF	TGTGCTAGCAGCTTACGGAGCGGGTGGAACACCGGGGAGCTGTTTTTT
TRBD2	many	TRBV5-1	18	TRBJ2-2	CASSLPRLAGVGTGELFF	TGCGCCAGCAGCTTGCCCCGACTAGCGGGAGTTGGCACCGGGGAGCTGTTTTTT
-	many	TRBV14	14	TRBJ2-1	CASSQQDSYNEQFF	TGTGCCAGCAGCCAACAGGACAGCTACAATGAGCAGTTCTTC
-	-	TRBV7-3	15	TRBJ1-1	CASSPSDSLNTEAFF	TGTGCCAGCAGCCCAAGCGACAGTCTGAACACTGAAGCTTTCTTT
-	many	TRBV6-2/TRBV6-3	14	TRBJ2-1	CASSYSGRGTEQFF	TGTGCCAGCAGTTACTCCGGCAGGGGAACTGAGCAGTTCTTC
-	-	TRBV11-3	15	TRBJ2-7	CASSPKTGGGNEQYF	TGTGCCAGCAGCCCAAAAACCGGGGGCGGAAACGAGCAGTACTTC
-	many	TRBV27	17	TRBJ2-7	CASSDGPLAGVFYELYF	TGTGCCAGCAGTGATGGCCCTCTGGCAGGTGTATTCTACGAGCTGTACTTC